This TCR beta chain was found in a study of T-cell reconstitution after alpha-beta-depleted transplantation in children. This clonotype was seen a few times. This CDR3 spans 14 amino acids. With 7 bases removed from V and 0 bases from J, the gap between germline ends came to 7 bases. During its preparation, the TCRbeta library received unique molecular identifiers. TCRdb re-analysed the PCR reads in MiXCR, keeping a single row per CDR3 protein. The sample holds roughly 220,000 distinct CDR3 sequences, roughly 8.3% seen once. The sequence derives from a male patient aged 2 to 9 who had a stem cell transplant for acute myeloid leukemia, so the T cells may come from the graft donor. The genes are TRBV12-3 or TRBV12-4 and TRBJ2-6; D not resolved. This material consisted of PBMCs, mostly from graft donor cells, taken 360 days after TCRalphabeta/CD19-depleted stem cell transplant. CDR3 nucleotides: TGTGCCAGCATCCAGAGCTCTGGGGCCAACGTCCTGACTTTC. Translating gives CASIQSSGANVLTF.